Listed here are 9 T cell receptor beta chains from one sample, sequenced in a study of identical twins. TCRdb reprocessed the 5' RACE reads with MiXCR, giving one entry per CDR3 protein. The sample includes some 900,000 distinct CDR3 sequences, more than 9% of them seen just once. These sequences were also reported in another study, on yellow fever vaccine responses in identical twins.

The specimen was PBMCs. All receptors derive from a woman aged 18 to 35 in good health.

V gene TRBV28 combines with J gene TRBJ2-2; TRBD1 matches at 9 bases. The trim removed 3 bases at V and 12 bases at J, leaving 5 bases unmatched. The CDR3 consists of 13 residues. CDR1 is MDHEN and CDR2 is SYDVKM in the germline V gene. CDR3 loop: CASSFAGQGKLFF. The CDR3 region has the DNA TGTGCCAGCAGTTTCGCAGGACAGGGGAAGCTGTTTTTT.

This clonotype appeared a few times. V is TRBV20-1 and J is TRBJ2-3; 10 bases align to TRBD1. Losses at the gene ends were 4 bases for V and 5 bases for J; bases not matched to a gene: 6. Germline V gives CDR1 DFQATT, CDR2 SNEGSKA (reference sequence). The CDR3 contains 14 residues. This chain's CDR3 is CSATTGGEVDTQYF. CDR3 sequence (DNA): TGCAGTGCTACGACAGGGGGCGAGGTAGATACGCAGTATTTT.

J is TRBJ1-1 and V is TRBV12-3 or TRBV12-4; unclear D gene. V was cut by 1 base and J by 1 base, with 13 bases left in between. This CDR3 has 16 residues. CDR3 sequence reads: CASSLGGQTENTEAFF. The CDR3 region has the DNA TGTGCCAGCAGTTTAGGAGGCCAAACAGAGAACACTGAAGCTTTCTTT.

In this sample, this clonotype turned up many times. The rearrangement links TRBV5-6 to TRBJ2-5; 7 bases align to TRBD1. From germline, CDR1 is SGHDT and CDR2 YYEEEE. Trimming at V came to 4 bases and at J to 2 bases, leaving 2 bases not matched to a gene. This CDR3 contains 13 residues. The CDR3 DNA sequence: TGTGCCAGCAGCGTGGGACAGCAAGAGACCCAGTACTTC. Amino acid sequence: CASSVGQQETQYF.

There are a few counts of this clonotype. Here the CDR3 DNA reads TGCAGTGCTAAAAAAGAGACCCAGTACTTC. Encoded protein: CSAKKETQYF. V and J are TRBV20-1 and TRBJ2-5, with unresolved D. CDR1 and CDR2 from the germline V gene are DFQATT and SNEGSKA (reference sequence). Trimming stripped 4 bases from V and 3 bases from J, with 3 bases between. The CDR3 sequence is 10 residues long.

The chain links TRBV11-2 to TRBJ2-7; D is unclear. Germline values: CDR1 SGHAT, CDR2 FQNNGV. The germline V and J ends were trimmed by 1 base and 2 bases, with 21 bases remaining between them. The CDR3 runs 18 residues. The CDR3 DNA reads TGTGCCAGCAGCTTAGTTCCTGCATACTACGATTTCACCTACGAGCAGTACTTC. Amino acid sequence: CASSLVPAYYDFTYEQYF.

This chain connects TRBV19 to TRBJ1-4; possibly TRBD1 for D (6 bases). Germline values: CDR1 LNHDA, CDR2 SQIVND (reference sequence). V lost 9 bases to trimming and J lost 0 bases, with 14 bases between them. There are 15 residues in the CDR3. Here the CDR3 reads CASRWQGTTNEKLFF. CDR3 DNA: TGTGCCAGCCGGTGGCAGGGGACAACTAATGAAAAACTGTTTTTT. Full variable domain (outside the CDR3, taken from reference TRBV19 and TRBJ1-4): DGGITQSPKYLFRKEGQNVTLSCEQNLNHDAMYWYRQDPGQGLRLIYYSQIVNDFQKGDIAEGYSVSREKKESFPLTVTSAQKNPTAFYLCASRWQGTTNEKLFFGSGTQLSVL.

This clonotype was observed at least ten times. The gene calls are TRBV2 and TRBJ1-2; 7 bases map to TRBD1. This CDR3 has 13 residues. Germline-derived CDR1 and CDR2 are SNHLY and FYNNEI. The trim removed 8 bases at V and 4 bases at J, leaving 7 bases unmatched. This CDR3 reads CASYRDSSYGYTF. In DNA form, the CDR3 reads TGTGCCAGCTACCGGGACAGCAGCTATGGCTACACCTTC.

The table lists this clonotype with a few counts. CDR3 nucleotides: TGTGCCAGCAGCTCTTCGGGACTAGCGACCGGGGAGCTGTTTTTT. Translation: CASSSSGLATGELFF. The chain couples TRBV7-9 to TRBJ2-2; 10 nucleotides line up with TRBD2. Looked up from germline, CDR1 is SEHNR and CDR2 is FQNEAQ (reference sequence). The CDR3 is made up of 15 amino acids. V was pared by 4 bases and J by 5 bases, with 4 bases of the junction left unmatched. The full variable domain, completed using reference TRBV7-9 and TRBJ2-2, is DTGVSQNPRHKITKRGQNVTFRCDPISEHNRLYWYRQTLGQGPEFLTYFQNEAQLEKSRLLSDRFSAERPKGSFSTLEIQRTEQGDSAMYLCASSSSGLATGELFFGEGSRLTVL.